This T cell receptor beta chain comes out of a study of PD-1 blockade in mismatch repair-deficient tumors. Study background: All were previously treated, progressing patients with 11 to 13 mismatch repair-deficient cancer types.

All patients were mismatch repair deficient, assessed by either PCR or immunohistochemistry. TCR sequencing covered three patients who responded to pembrolizumab. General study findings and limits: Tumor-resident clones, often undetectable pretreatment in blood, expanded then contracted after pembrolizumab.

The protocol was immunoSEQ multiplex PCR, while the TCRdb copy is restricted to in-frame clones and leaves out a portion. The repertoire consists of 90,000 to 130,000 clones, with about 83% occurring once and the leading ten covering about 5.1%. This CDR3 is built from 16 residues. V was clipped by 0 bases and J by 3 bases; unmatched bases: 2. Germline V lookup: CDR1 LGHNT, CDR2 FRNRAP. Concerning this clone: Its antigen remains unidentified.

This receptor was obtained from an adult with mismatch repair-deficient cancer. V and J are TRBV12-5 and TRBJ2-2; 9 bases line up with TRBD2. The sequences come from peripheral blood, collected approximately 60 weeks after starting pembrolizumab. CDR3 coding DNA: TGTGCTAGTGGTTTGGTAATAGCGGGAGACACCGGGGAGCTGTTTTTT. This encodes CASGLVIAGDTGELFF.